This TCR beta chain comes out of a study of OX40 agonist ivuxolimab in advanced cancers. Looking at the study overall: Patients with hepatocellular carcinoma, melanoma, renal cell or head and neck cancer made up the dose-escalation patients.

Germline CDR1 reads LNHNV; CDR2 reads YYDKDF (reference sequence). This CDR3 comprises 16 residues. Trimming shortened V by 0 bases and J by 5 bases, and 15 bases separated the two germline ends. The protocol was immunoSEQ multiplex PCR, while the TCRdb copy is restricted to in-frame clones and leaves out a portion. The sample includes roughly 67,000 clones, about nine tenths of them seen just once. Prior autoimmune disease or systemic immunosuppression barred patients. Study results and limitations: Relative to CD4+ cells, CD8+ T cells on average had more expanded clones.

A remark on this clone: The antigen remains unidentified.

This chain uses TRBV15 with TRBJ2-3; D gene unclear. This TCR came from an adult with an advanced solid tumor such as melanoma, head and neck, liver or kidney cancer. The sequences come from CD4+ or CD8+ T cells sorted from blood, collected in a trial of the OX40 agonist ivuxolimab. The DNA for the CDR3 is TGTGCCACCAGCAGAGATGATAGGGTAGGAGAAGATACGCAGTATTTT. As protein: CATSRDDRVGEDTQYF.